This passage covers 3 T cell receptor beta chains from one sample sequenced in a study of cytomegalovirus exposure and HLA in healthy donors. Assay: immunoSEQ multiplex PCR; the TCRdb copy retains only in-frame clones and omits some. Of about 82,000 clones listed, 95% are singletons. Sequencing was done on a sample of PBMCs. The receptors originated from a woman aged 18 to 35 in good health and CMV-seronegative.

The chain couples TRBV4-1 to TRBJ1-1; no clear D gene. Germline values: CDR1 MGHRA, CDR2 YSYEKL. CDR3 length: 13 amino acids. Trimming removed 6 bases at V and 1 base at J, with 9 bases between. CDR3 coding DNA: TGCGCCAGCAGGGAGACGGGGAACACTGAAGCTTTCTTT. As protein: CASRETGNTEAFF.

The genes are TRBV27 and TRBJ2-5; the match to TRBD1 covers 9 bases. V dropped 7 bases and J dropped 5; count of bases not matched to a gene: 17. Germline assignment: CDR1 MNHEY and CDR2 SMNVEV (reference sequence). The CDR3 has 17 amino acids. CDR3 coding DNA: TGTGCCAGCACCCTGGAGGCCCGACAGGGGGTTCGGGAGACCCAGTACTTC. It is translated as CASTLEARQGVRETQYF.

V is TRBV10-3 and J is TRBJ1-2; no reliable D call. Germline V lookup: CDR1 ENHRY, CDR2 SYGVKD. The V end lost 4 bases, the J end lost 2 bases, and 14 bases lay between the germline ends. The CDR3 sequence is 15 residues long. The CDR3 DNA reads as TGTGCCATCAGTGGGGTTTGGGGAGAGAACTATGGCTACACCTTC. Translating it yields CAISGVWGENYGYTF.